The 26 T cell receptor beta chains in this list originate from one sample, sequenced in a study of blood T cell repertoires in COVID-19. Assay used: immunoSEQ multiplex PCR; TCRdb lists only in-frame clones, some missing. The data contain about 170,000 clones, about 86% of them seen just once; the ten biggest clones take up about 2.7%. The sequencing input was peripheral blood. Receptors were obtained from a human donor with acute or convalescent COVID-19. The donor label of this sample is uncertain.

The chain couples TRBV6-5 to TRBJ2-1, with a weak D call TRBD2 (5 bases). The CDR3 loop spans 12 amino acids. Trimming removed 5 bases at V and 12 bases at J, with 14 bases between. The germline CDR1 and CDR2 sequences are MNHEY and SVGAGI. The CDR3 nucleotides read TGTGCCAGCAGTACCTTACTAGAAAGGCAGTTCTTC. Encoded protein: CASSTLLERQFF.

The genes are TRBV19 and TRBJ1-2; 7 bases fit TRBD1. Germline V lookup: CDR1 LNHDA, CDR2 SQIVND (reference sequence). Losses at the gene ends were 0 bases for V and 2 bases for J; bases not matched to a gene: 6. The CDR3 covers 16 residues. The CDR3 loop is CASSIDNRGLNYGYTF. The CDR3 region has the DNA TGTGCCAGTAGTATAGACAACAGGGGATTGAACTATGGCTACACCTTC. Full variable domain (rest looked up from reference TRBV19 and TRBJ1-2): DGGITQSPKYLFRKEGQNVTLSCEQNLNHDAMYWYRQDPGQGLRLIYYSQIVNDFQKGDIAEGYSVSREKKESFPLTVTSAQKNPTAFYLCASSIDNRGLNYGYTFGSGTRLTVV.

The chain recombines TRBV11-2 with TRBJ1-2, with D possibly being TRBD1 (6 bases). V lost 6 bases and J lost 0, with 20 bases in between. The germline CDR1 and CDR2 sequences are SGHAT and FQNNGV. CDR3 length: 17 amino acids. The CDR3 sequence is CASRFSLNEGANYGYTF. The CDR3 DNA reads TGTGCCAGCAGGTTTTCTCTGAACGAGGGGGCTAACTATGGCTACACCTTC.

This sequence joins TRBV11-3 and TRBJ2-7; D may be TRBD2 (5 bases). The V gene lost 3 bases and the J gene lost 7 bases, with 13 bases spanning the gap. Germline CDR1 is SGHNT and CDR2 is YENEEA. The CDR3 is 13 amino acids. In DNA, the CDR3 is TGTGCCAGCAGCTTGACCCAGAGGGAGGAGCAGTACTTC. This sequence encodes CASSLTQREEQYF.

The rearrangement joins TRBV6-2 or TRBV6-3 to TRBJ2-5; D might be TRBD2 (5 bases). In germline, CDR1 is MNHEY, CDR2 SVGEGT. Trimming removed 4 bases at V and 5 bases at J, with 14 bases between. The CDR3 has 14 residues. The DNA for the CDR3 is TGTGCCAGCAGTTCCGCGGGTTTCCACGAGACCCAGTACTTC. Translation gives CASSSAGFHETQYF.

The CDR3 loop reads CASSKQENTEAFF. CDR3 bases: TGTGCCAGCAGCAAGCAAGAGAACACTGAAGCTTTCTTT. This chain links TRBV7-2 with TRBJ1-1; no reliable D call. With 5 bases removed from V and 1 base from J, the gap between germline ends came to 8 bases. The CDR3 has 13 amino acids. Germline values: CDR1 SGHTA, CDR2 FQGNSA.

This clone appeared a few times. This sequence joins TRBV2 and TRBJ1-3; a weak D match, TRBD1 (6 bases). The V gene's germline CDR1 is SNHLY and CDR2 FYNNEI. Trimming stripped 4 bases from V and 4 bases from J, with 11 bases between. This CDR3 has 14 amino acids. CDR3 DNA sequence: TGTGCCAGCAGTGCCAGCGGGACAGGAAACACCATATATTTT. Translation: CASSASGTGNTIYF. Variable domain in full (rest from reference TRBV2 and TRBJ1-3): EPEVTQTPSHQVTQMGQEVILRCVPISNHLYFYWYRQILGQKVEFLVSFYNNEISEKSEIFDDQFSVERPDGSNFTLKIRSTKLEDSAMYFCASSASGTGNTIYFGEGSWLTVV.

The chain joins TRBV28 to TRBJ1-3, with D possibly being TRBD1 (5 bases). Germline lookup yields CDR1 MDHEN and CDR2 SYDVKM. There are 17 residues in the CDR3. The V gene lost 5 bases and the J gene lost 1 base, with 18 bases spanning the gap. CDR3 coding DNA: TGTGCCAGCAGTCCGCTCTTAGGCAGGGCTTCTGGAAACACCATATATTTT. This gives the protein CASSPLLGRASGNTIYF.

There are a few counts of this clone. CDR3 nucleotide sequence: TGTGCCAGCAGCTTAGGGGCGACAGGGAGCGAGCAGTACTTC. Translation: CASSLGATGSEQYF. This chain uses TRBV7-8 with TRBJ2-7, with TRBD1 matching over 7 bases. CDR1 and CDR2 from the germline V gene are SGHVS and FQNEAQ. V gave up 1 base and J gave up 6 bases; unmatched junction bases: 6. The CDR3 consists of 14 residues.

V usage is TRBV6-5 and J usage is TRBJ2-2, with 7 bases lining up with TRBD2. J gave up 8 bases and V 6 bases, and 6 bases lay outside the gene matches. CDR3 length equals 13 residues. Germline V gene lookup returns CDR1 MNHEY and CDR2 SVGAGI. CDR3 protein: CASRKGLTGELFF. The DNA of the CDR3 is TGTGCCAGCAGAAAGGGACTAACTGGGGAGCTGTTTTTT.

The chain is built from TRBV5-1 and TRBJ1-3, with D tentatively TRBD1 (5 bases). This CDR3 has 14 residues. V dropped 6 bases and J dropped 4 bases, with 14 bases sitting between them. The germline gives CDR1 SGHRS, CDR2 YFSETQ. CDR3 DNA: TGCGCCAGCAAGGAGGGAGGGGTAGGAAACACCATATATTTT. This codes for CASKEGGVGNTIYF.

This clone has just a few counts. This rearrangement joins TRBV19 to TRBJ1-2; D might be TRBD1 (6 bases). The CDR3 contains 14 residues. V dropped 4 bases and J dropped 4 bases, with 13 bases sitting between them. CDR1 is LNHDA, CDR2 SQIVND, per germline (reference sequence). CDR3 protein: CASSKGGFGYGYTF. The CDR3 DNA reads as TGTGCCAGTAGTAAGGGGGGGTTCGGCTATGGCTACACCTTC. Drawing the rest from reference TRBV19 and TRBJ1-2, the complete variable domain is DGGITQSPKYLFRKEGQNVTLSCEQNLNHDAMYWYRQDPGQGLRLIYYSQIVNDFQKGDIAEGYSVSREKKESFPLTVTSAQKNPTAFYLCASSKGGFGYGYTFGSGTRLTVV.

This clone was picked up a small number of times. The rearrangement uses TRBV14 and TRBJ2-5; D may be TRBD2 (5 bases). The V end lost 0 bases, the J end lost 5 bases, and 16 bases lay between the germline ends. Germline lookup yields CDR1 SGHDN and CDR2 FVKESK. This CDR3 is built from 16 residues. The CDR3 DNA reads TGTGCCAGCAGCCAAGATATTTGGGCTTCGGGGGAGACCCAGTACTTC. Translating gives CASSQDIWASGETQYF.

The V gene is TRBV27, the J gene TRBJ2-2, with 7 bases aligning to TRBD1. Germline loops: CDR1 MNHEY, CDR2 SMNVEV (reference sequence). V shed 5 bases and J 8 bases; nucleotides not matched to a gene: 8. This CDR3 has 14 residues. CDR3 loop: CASSRARQGGELFF. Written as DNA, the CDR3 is TGTGCCAGCAGTCGTGCTCGACAGGGTGGGGAGCTGTTTTTT.

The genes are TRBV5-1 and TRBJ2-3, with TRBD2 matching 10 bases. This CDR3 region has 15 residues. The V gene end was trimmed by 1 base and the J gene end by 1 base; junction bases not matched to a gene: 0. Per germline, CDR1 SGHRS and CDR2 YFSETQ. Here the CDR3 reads CASSLLAGGTDTQYF. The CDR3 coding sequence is TGCGCCAGCAGCTTGCTAGCGGGGGGCACAGATACGCAGTATTTT.

CDR3 protein: CASSGRTDTQYF. CDR3 bases: TGTGCCAGCAGTGGCCGGACAGATACGCAGTATTTT. This chain uses TRBV2 with TRBJ2-3, with D unclear. The CDR3 length is 12 residues. V gave up 4 bases and J gave up 3 bases, with 5 bases separating them. CDR1 SNHLY and CDR2 FYNNEI come from the germline V gene.

The DNA of the CDR3 is TGCGCCAGCAGCTCCGAGCAGGGGGCGACAGGAGAGCAGTACTTC. It is translated as CASSSEQGATGEQYF. The J gene is TRBJ2-7, the V gene TRBV5-1; TRBD1 matches 8 bases. Germline CDR1 SGHRS, CDR2 YFSETQ. J lost 7 bases, V lost 3 bases, and 12 bases had no gene match. The CDR3 is 15 amino acids. The variable domain in full, with the rest retrieved from reference TRBV5-1 and TRBJ2-7, is KAGVTQTPRYLIKTRGQQVTLSCSPISGHRSVSWYQQTPGQGLQFLFEYFSETQRNKGNFPGRFSGRQFSNSRSEMNVSTLELGDSALYLCASSSEQGATGEQYFGPGTRLTVT.

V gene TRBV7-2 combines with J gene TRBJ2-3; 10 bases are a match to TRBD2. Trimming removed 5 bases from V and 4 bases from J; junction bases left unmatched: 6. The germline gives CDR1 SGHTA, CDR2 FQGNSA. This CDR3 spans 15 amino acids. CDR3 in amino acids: CASSVTSGNADTQYF. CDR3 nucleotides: TGTGCCAGCAGCGTAACTAGCGGGAATGCAGATACGCAGTATTTT.

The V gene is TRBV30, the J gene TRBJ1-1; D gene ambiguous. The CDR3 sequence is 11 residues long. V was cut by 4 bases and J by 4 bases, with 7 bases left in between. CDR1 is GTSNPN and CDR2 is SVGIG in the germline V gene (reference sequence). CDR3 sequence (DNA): TGTGCCTGGAATCCATTCACTGAAGCTTTCTTT. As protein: CAWNPFTEAFF.

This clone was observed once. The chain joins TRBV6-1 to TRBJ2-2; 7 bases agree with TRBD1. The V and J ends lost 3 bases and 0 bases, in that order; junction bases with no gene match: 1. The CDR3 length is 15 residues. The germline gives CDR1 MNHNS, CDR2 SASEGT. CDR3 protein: CASSDRGSNTGELFF. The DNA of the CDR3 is TGTGCCAGCAGTGACAGGGGGTCGAACACCGGGGAGCTGTTTTTT.

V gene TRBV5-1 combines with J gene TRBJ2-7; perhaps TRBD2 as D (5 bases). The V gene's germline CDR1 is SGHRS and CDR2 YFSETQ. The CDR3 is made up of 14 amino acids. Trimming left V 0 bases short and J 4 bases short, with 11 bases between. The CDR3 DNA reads TGCGCCAGCAGCTTGGACTCCCGGGGATACGAGCAGTACTTC. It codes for CASSLDSRGYEQYF.

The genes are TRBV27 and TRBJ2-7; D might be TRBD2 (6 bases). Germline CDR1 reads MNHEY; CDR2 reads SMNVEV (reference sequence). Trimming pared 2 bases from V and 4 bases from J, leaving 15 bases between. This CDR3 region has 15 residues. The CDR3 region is CASSLVGGGLYEQYF. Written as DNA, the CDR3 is TGTGCCAGCAGTTTAGTAGGAGGAGGGCTGTACGAGCAGTACTTC.

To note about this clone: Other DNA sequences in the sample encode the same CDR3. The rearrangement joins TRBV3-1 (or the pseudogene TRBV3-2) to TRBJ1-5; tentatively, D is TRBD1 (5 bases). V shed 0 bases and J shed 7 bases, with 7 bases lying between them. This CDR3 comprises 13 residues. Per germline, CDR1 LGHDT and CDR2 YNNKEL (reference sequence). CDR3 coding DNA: TGTGCCAGCAGCCAAGATCAGGGCCAGCCCCAGCATTTT. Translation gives CASSQDQGQPQHF.

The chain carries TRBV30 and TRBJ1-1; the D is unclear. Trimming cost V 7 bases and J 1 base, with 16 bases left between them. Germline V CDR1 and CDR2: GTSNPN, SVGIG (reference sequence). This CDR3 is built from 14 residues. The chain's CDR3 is CAYLPLRKNTEAFF. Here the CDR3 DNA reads TGTGCCTACTTACCCTTGAGGAAGAACACTGAAGCTTTCTTT.

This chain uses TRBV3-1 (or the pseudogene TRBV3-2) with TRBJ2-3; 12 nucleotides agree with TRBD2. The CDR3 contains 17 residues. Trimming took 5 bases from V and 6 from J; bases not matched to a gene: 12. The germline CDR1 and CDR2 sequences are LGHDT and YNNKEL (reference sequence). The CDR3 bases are TGTGCCAGCAGCGACCCCCGCCTAGCGGGGGGGCAGGATACGCAGTATTTT. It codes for CASSDPRLAGGQDTQYF.

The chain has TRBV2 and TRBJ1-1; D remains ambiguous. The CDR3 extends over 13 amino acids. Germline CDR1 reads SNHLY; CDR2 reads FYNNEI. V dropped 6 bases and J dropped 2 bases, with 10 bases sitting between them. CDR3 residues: CASSPQTNTEAFF. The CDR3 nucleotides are TGTGCCAGCAGCCCACAAACCAACACTGAAGCTTTCTTT. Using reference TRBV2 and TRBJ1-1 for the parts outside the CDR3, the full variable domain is EPEVTQTPSHQVTQMGQEVILRCVPISNHLYFYWYRQILGQKVEFLVSFYNNEISEKSEIFDDQFSVERPDGSNFTLKIRSTKLEDSAMYFCASSPQTNTEAFFGQGTRLTVV.